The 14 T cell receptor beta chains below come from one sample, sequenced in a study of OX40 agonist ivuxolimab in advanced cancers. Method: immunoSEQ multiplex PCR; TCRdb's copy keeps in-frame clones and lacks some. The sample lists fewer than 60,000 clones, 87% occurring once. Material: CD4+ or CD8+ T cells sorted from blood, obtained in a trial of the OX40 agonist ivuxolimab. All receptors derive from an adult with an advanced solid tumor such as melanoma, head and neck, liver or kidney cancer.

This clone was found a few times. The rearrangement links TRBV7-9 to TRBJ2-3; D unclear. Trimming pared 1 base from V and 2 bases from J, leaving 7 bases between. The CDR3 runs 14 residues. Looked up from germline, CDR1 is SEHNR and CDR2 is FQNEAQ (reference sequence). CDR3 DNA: TGTGCCAGCAGCTTAGTGGGGATCACAGATACGCAGTATTTT. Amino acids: CASSLVGITDTQYF.

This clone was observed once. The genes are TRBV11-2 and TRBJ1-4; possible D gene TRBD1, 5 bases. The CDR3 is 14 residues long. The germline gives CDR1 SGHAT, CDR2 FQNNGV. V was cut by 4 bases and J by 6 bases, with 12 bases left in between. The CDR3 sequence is CASSSGLGDEKLFF. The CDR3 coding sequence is TGTGCCAGCAGCTCGGGACTGGGTGATGAAAAACTGTTTTTT.

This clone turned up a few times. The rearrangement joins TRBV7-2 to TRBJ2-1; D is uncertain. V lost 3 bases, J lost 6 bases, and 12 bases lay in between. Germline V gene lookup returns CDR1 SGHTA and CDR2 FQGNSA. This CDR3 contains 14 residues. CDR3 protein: CASSFDQNRNEQFF. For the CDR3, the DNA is TGTGCCAGCAGCTTTGACCAAAATCGCAATGAGCAGTTCTTC. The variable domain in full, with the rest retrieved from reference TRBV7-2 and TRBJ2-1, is GAGVSQSPSNKVTEKGKDVELRCDPISGHTALYWYRQSLGQGLEFLIYFQGNSAPDKSGLPSDRFSAERTGGSVSTLTIQRTQQEDSAVYLCASSFDQNRNEQFFGPGTRLTVL.

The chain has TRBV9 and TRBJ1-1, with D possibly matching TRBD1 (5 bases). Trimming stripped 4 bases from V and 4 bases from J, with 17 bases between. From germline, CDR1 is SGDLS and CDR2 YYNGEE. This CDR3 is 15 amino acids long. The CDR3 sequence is CASSSWGLGPTEAFF. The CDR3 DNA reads TGTGCCAGCAGCTCCTGGGGCTTGGGTCCCACTGAAGCTTTCTTT.

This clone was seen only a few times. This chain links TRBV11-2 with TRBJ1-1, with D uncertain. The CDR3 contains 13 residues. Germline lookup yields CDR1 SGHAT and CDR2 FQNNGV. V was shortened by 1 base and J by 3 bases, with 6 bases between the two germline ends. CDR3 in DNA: TGTGCCAGCAGCTTAGGAGGTCACACTGAAGCTTTCTTT. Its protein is CASSLGGHTEAFF. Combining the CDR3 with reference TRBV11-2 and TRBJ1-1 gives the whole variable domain EAGVAQSPRYKIIEKRQSVAFWCNPISGHATLYWYQQILGQGPKLLIQFQNNGVVDDSQLPKDRFSAERLKGVDSTLKIQPAKLEDSAVYLCASSLGGHTEAFFGQGTRLTVV.

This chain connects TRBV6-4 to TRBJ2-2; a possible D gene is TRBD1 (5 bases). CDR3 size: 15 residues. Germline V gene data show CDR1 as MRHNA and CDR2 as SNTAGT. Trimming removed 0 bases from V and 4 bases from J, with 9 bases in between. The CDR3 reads CASSDSQGPTGELFF. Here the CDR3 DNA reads TGTGCCAGCAGTGACTCGCAGGGCCCCACCGGGGAGCTGTTTTTT.

The CDR3: CASGPDRGLGGYTF. The CDR3 DNA sequence: TGTGCTAGTGGTCCTGACAGGGGTTTGGGTGGCTACACCTTC. This rearrangement joins TRBV12-5 to TRBJ1-2; 8 positions match TRBD1. The V segment lost 5 bases and the J segment 7 bases; nucleotides outside the gene matches: 9. CDR3 length: 14 amino acids. CDR1 and CDR2 (germline): LGHNT, FRNRAP.

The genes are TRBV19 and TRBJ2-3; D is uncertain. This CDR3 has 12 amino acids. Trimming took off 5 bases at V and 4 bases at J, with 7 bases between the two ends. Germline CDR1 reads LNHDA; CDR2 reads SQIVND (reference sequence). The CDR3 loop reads CASSLMADTQYF. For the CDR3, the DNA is TGTGCCAGTAGTCTGATGGCAGATACGCAGTATTTT.

DNA of the CDR3: TGTGCCAGCAGTCTCGGGGGGGCTACCTCCTACGAGCAGTACGTC. Its protein is CASSLGGATSYEQYV. The chain uses TRBV28 and TRBJ2-7; 8 bases align to TRBD2. The CDR3 sequence is 15 residues long. Germline values: CDR1 MDHEN, CDR2 SYDVKM. The V segment lost 5 bases and the J segment 0 bases; nucleotides outside the gene matches: 6.

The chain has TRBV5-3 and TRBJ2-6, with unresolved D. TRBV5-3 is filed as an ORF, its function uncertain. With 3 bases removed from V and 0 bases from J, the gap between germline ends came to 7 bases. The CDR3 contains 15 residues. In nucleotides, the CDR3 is TGTGCCAGAAGCTGGATTATCTCTGGGGCCAACGTCCTGACTTTC. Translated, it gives CARSWIISGANVLTF.

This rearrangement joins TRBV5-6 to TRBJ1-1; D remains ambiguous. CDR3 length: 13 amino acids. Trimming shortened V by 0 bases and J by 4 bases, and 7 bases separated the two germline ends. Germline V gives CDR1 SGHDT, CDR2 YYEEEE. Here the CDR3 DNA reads TGTGCCAGCAGCTTGGTCCCTGGCACTGAAGCTTTCTTT. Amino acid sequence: CASSLVPGTEAFF.

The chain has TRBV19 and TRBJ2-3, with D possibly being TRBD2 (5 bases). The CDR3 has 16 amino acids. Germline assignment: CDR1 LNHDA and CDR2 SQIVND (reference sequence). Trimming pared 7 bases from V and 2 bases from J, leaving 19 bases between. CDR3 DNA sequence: TGTGCCAGTACGCGTTTCGTGGCGGGCACCACAGATACGCAGTATTTT. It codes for CASTRFVAGTTDTQYF.

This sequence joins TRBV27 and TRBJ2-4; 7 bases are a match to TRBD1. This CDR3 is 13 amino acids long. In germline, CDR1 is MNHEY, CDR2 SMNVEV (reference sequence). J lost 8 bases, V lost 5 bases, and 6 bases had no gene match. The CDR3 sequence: CASSRRDRDIQYF. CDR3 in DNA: TGTGCCAGCAGTCGTCGGGACAGAGACATTCAGTACTTC.

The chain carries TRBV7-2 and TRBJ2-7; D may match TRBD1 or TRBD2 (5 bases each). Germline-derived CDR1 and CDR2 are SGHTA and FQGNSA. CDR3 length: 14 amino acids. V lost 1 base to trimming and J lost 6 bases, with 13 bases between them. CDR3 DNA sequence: TGTGCCAGCAGCTTAGACGGGACGTGGAGCGAGCAGTACTTC. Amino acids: CASSLDGTWSEQYF.